This entry concerns a single TCR beta chain. The antigen is unknown. The UMIs contained a 6-nucleotide sample barcode. They were added by template switching during cDNA synthesis. Using the 5' RACE reads, TCRdb records one entry per CDR3 protein without DNA. Its table lists over 350,000 distinct CDR3 sequences. This CDR3 region has 15 residues. Germline assignment: CDR1 MNHEY and CDR2 SVGAGI. This sample stems from a study of monozygotic twins with inflammatory bowel disease. General observations from the study: Among IBD patients, fewer clonotypes were shared with others than among healthy twins, especially with disease activity. Patient-to-patient differences in immunosuppressive treatment may have added variability to the repertoires.

Sequences were obtained from blood. This sequence was found in a human donor with ulcerative colitis or Crohn's disease, or a healthy co-twin of an affected twin (not recorded which). The rearrangement links TRBV6-5 to TRBJ2-5; TCRdb returns TRBD1, unconfirmable since there is no DNA. CDR3 residues: CASSYTDGQQETQYF.